This is a list of T cell receptor beta chains from one sample in a study of pediatric ulcerative colitis. Sequencing was performed with immunoSEQ multiplex PCR; in TCRdb, only in-frame clones are kept and a portion is missing. The data contain around 64,000 clones, 77% of them singletons. The sequenced sample was blood. These receptors all stem from a boy under 18 with moderate ulcerative colitis. The CDR3 runs from the conserved cysteine through the conserved F or W. Fields, in order: D gene, V gene, clone size, J gene, CDR3 DNA, CDR3 protein. The D gene is left open where the match is weak. Only part of the rows carry a size: once, few, many, or a class if the clone is expanded.

-	TRBV15	-	TRBJ2-7	TGTGCCACCAGGGGGGCCCCCTACGAGCAGTACTTC	CATRGAPYEQYF
TRBD1	TRBV6-5	once	TRBJ1-1	TGTGCCAGCAGAACAGACAGGGTCAACACTGAAGCTTTCTTT	CASRTDRVNTEAFF
-	TRBV14	-	TRBJ1-1	TGTGCCAGCAGCCAAGGGGGCGTTGTAAGAAGCACTGAAGCTTTCTTT	CASSQGGVVRSTEAFF
-	TRBV7-9	-	TRBJ1-5	TGTGCCAGCAGCTTAAGTGTAAATCAGCCCCAGCATTTT	CASSLSVNQPQHF
-	TRBV5-4	-	TRBJ2-3	TGTGCCAGCAGCTTGTGGATCGGGAAACCCAACACAGATACGCAGTATTTT	CASSLWIGKPNTDTQYF
-	TRBV18	few	TRBJ1-5	TGTGCCAGCTCGACGACGCCGGTTGAGCCCCAGCATTTT	CASSTTPVEPQHF
-	TRBV7-6	-	TRBJ2-1	TGTGCCAGCAGCTTAGACGTGGGTAATGAGCAGTTCTTC	CASSLDVGNEQFF
TRBD2	TRBV15	-	TRBJ2-7	TGTGCCACCAGCAGAGAACTAGCGCCGGTCGAGCAGTACTTC	CATSRELAPVEQYF
-	TRBV12-5	-	TRBJ2-7	TGTGCTAGTGGTTTGGCCGCAGGGACCTACGAGCAGTACTTC	CASGLAAGTYEQYF
TRBD1	TRBV6-4	-	TRBJ1-2	TGTGCCAGCAGTGACAGACAGGGAGGGGACTATGGCTACACCTTC	CASSDRQGGDYGYTF